This T cell receptor beta chain was obtained from a study of cytomegalovirus exposure and HLA in healthy donors (dated by TCRdb to about 2017). Regarding the study in general: An earlier analysis of several hundred of the donors reported 276 Gb of sequence data and 117 million unique TCR beta sequences from about 179 million T cells. Alongside the repertoire data, information on donor age, sex, ethnicity and CMV serostatus was compiled. In the later analysis, no new phenotypic data were used to find candidate immune exposures; instead, reliance was placed on TCR beta sequences and their occurrence across donors. Because of strong linkage in the cohort, roughly five DR-DQ haplotypes were treated as single units for association and clustering. Every discovery cohort repertoire had been produced on one sequencing platform. Typing coverage varied by locus: roughly 620-640 donors for A, B, C, DRB1 and DQB1; approximately 500 for DQA1; about 570 for DPA1; some 470 for DPB1. An early release that covered some 630 HLA-typed donors contained about 300 gigabases of sequencing data and tens of millions of unique TCR sequences. Across 398 genotyped donors of the cohort, an average of roughly 250,000 unique TCR beta nucleotide sequences per donor were sequenced, and roughly 20% of those sequences were non-productive. To study patterns of TCR occurrence, a later analysis re-analyzed previously published TCR beta repertoires from hundreds of donors and added high-resolution HLA genotyping. Both class I and class II loci were covered by HLA typing, at four-digit resolution. To decide whether each TCR beta V gene segment behaved as functional or pseudogenic, an earlier analysis of some 580 of the donors relied on high-throughput TCR beta sequencing. The T cell repertoires of about 700 subjects were profiled by immunosequencing and related to cytomegalovirus serostatus. To predict cytomegalovirus infection status, the study combined high-throughput TCR immunosequencing, statistical association of individual TCRs with disease status, and machine learning. The study aimed to test whether signatures of past pathogen exposure could be identified by cataloging public T cell receptors. Of the roughly 400 genotyped donors, about 80% fell in the genetic ancestry cluster associated with self-reported Caucasian donors. Genome-wide SNP genotypes for about 65% of the roughly 670 donors were used in a later genetic analysis, which treated that subset as a discovery cohort. Along with the roughly 710-subject first cohort, a separate validation cohort of roughly 110 different subjects was used.

Libraries were prepared through the immunoSEQ multiplex PCR assay. The multiplex PCR relied on a mix of 60 forward primers for TCR Vbeta segments and 13 reverse primers for TCR Jbeta segments. The CDR3 region of rearranged TCR beta genes was amplified from genomic DNA with a multiplex PCR assay. On the Illumina HiSeq System, the amplified TCR beta libraries were sequenced as 87-base-pair reads. As for the authors' bioinformatics: In a later analysis, about 80 million unique TCR beta chains were counted across the 690 or so repertoires, and roughly 11 million of these chains were shared by at least two donors. A nearest-neighbor algorithm error-corrected the raw reads and collapsed the reads into unique sequences, merging closely related sequences to remove PCR and sequencing errors. To assign V, D and J gene segments, CDR3 sequences were aligned to IMGT reference sequences. For a sequence to be retained, a match of at least six nucleotides was required to both a V gene segment and a J gene segment. A rearrangement counted as productive if the CDR3 had no stop codons and remained in frame with V and J, and every other rearrangement counted as non-productive. Following IMGT convention, CDR3 was defined as the stretch from the second conserved V-encoded cysteine up to the conserved J-encoded phenylalanine. In an earlier analysis of more than 550 of the donors, sequences lacking an unambiguous match to a single V gene segment were excluded. An earlier analysis of about 590 of the donors classified V segments as functional when productive rearrangements were above 56.7% and as segregating when the standard deviation between donors was above 5%. To diagnose cytomegalovirus status from the catalog of TCR beta chain sequences, a statistical classification framework was built. V and J gene assignment, in a later analysis, came from comparing TCR nucleotide sequences with IMGT/GENE-DB human TR gene sequences. Using the TCRdist pipeline, a later analysis assigned CDR3 sequences along with most-parsimonious VDJ recombination scenarios. In a later analysis, each TCR beta chain was defined by its CDR3 amino acid sequence together with its V-gene family, and reads lacking a unique V-gene family were excluded. As a way to deal with suspected cross-contamination and a sequencing artifact, a later analysis dropped over 550 nucleotide sequences that were highly shared and had low generation probability. In a later analysis, a clonal expansion index for each public chain was calculated from normalized within-repertoire ranks of inferred template counts. A later analysis computed generation probabilities with a VDJ recombination model fitted to out-of-frame rearrangements, and checked the results against IGoR. In a later analysis, hypergeometric tests were used to score TCR-TCR, TCR-HLA and TCR-CMV co-occurrence, with a repertoire-size bias correction applied to TCR pairs. A later analysis estimated false discovery rates by permuting HLA or CMV assignments 20 times. In a later analysis, co-occurring TCRs were grouped using DBSCAN, with TCRdist sequence similarity added in when clustering inside HLA-allele-positive subsets. Co-occurrence clustering excluded repertoires with fewer than 30,000 or more than 120,000 public chains, plus five with anomalous nucleotide sharing. In its TCRdb copy, this immuneACCESS table keeps in-frame sequences only and misses some clones. Where compared with another copy, unresolved V genes explain less than half of these, and the others have no known cause. That table is the source of V, J and clone size, and D and trimming were worked out from the DNA. The sample table records 170,000 or so clones; around 79% of these occur just once. 0.5% to 0.55% of the sample goes to the ten largest clones.

Beyond this particular receptor, the publication reports: This cohort had only TCR beta chains sequenced, and the lack of alpha or paired-chain data limited which features could be detected. Strong co-occurrence of HLA alleles, especially DR and DQ, made assigning TCR associations to individual alleles difficult. A group of highly shared sequence variants was considered likely to be a technical artifact of the sequencing pipeline. Cytomegalovirus status was reported to be diagnosed by the classifier with high specificity and sensitivity in both the original and validation cohorts. The earlier analysis of about 600 of the donors excluded roughly 16 rarely observed V segments, including chromosome 9 orphons, because counts were too low. Immune exposure information for the cohort was limited to CMV serostatus. It was suggested by the authors that the approach could potentially be generalized to other disease states and immunological phenotypes. In a later analysis, TCR association rates were found to vary across HLA loci, with the most associated TCRs seen for DRB1 alleles and the fewest for HLA-C alleles. In a later genetic analysis, a missense DCLRE1C variant was associated with V-gene and J-gene trimming of TCR beta chains, and the association was replicated in an independent cohort. An earlier analysis of roughly 570 of the donors showed that most TCR beta V segments appeared in productive rearrangements either about 87% or about 30% of the time, which broadly matched IMGT annotations. Linkage disequilibrium might explain the correlated functional status among segregating V segments, but an unknown experimental factor could not be ruled out. In a later analysis, most CMV-associated TCR beta chains were found to appear HLA-restricted, with HLA associations seemingly driven largely by CMV exposure. A later analysis associated 16,951 TCR beta sequences with specific HLA alleles at a false discovery rate of 0.05. A total of roughly 160 TCR beta chains were listed by the study as associated with cytomegalovirus. A later analysis found that HLA-associated TCR beta chains were more clonally expanded and had lower generation probabilities than equally common non-associated chains. In a later genetic analysis, fewer N-insertions in productive TCRs were reported among donors in an Asian-associated ancestry cluster than the approximately 710-donor mean. According to a later analysis, parvovirus B19, influenza, CMV and Epstein-Barr virus appeared linked to several top co-occurrence clusters. A further reported finding was that TCR beta sequences accurately predicted the HLA-A and HLA-B alleles for most subjects in the first cohort. While some public TCRs were present in many individuals, most TCR sequences turned up only very rarely across donors. HLA typing was unavailable for some donors at each locus, so association tests used only the typed subset. The presence/absence analyses assumed that sequencing depth was roughly uniform across donors, and that assumption may not be true. In vitro tests confirmed that a few of the cytomegalovirus-associated TCR beta chains recognize cytomegalovirus antigens.

About this clone itself: Its binding antigen is unknown. Base qualities are not at hand, and no much larger clone is one base apart.

The cohort comprised under 700 healthy bone marrow donors. All cohort members were sampled while nominally healthy, although unrecorded immune exposures were likely present. The donor tested CMV seronegative and was one of the 352 seronegative cohort members. Each donor provided a peripheral blood sample, and peripheral blood mononuclear cells were used for TCR beta sequencing. The Qiagen DNeasy Blood Extraction Kit was used to extract genomic DNA from the blood cell samples. This receptor was identified in a woman between 50 and 59 years old in good health and CMV-seronegative. The sample consisted of PBMCs.

In nucleotide form, the sequence is TGTGCCAGCTCACCGACTAGCGACTACGAGCAGTACTTC. Its protein is CASSPTSDYEQYF. Recombination linked TRBV18 to TRBJ2-7, with 8 bases matching TRBD2. The germline V gene encodes CDR1 KGHSH and CDR2 LQKENI. The CDR3 contains 13 residues, cysteine and phenylalanine counted. Just CDR3 DNA is preserved here, 39 bases in frame from base 1. Trimming takes 3 bases off V and 3 bases off J; junction bases not matched to a gene: 1.